Below, one TCR beta chain is given with its context. There is no known antigen for this receptor. Germline is not matched at one junction end, which may reflect a read error. The roughly 38 donors, aged 6 to 90 years, were systemically healthy Caucasian individuals from Russia. Roughly 11 milliliters of peripheral blood were drawn from each donor into EDTA-treated Vacutainer tubes. Ficoll-Paque density-gradient centrifugation was used to isolate PBMCs, with at least 7 million per sample. Total RNA was extracted from PBMCs with Trizol reagent, with at least 6 micrograms obtained per sample. For every donor, flow cytometry on a PBMC aliquot measured the percentage of naive CD45RAhigh/CD27high T cells. Sequences LGHNA (CDR1) and YNFKEQ (CDR2) are obtained from the germline V gene. From the cysteine through the phenylalanine, the CDR3 covers 17 amino acids. Only the CDR3 region is kept as DNA, spanning 51 bases read in frame from base 1.

Libraries were constructed by 5' RACE. A second PCR of about 7 to 12 cycles was run with a J-beta primer mix and a sample-barcoded 5' primer. A unique molecular identifier was introduced onto each TCR beta cDNA molecule by a template-switch 5' adaptor carrying 12 random nucleotides. Each sample yielded at least 3 million CDR3-containing paired-end reads. The Mint cDNA synthesis kit, primed by a TRBC-specific oligonucleotide, was used to synthesize first-strand cDNA from all RNA. Following uracil-DNA glycosylase treatment, a first 18-cycle PCR with universal primers M1SS and BC2_uni_R was performed on all cDNA. Under the source paper's analysis protocol: For normalization, 1 million high-quality reads, each with a distinct molecular identifier, were randomly selected from each sample. Reads sharing molecular identifiers were discarded rather than binned into consensus sequences. MiTCR, run with a Q25 quality threshold and the strictest error-elimination algorithm, handled CDR3 identification, clonotype clustering and error correction. A nonparametric unseen species model with Euler transformation was used to estimate a lower bound on total TCR beta diversity. TCRdb trimmed the raw reads at Q25, called clones with MiXCR and kept productive beta chains. Under each unique CDR3 protein, matching rows form one entry showing the most common genes and DNA. Clone size and V and J calls follow TCRdb, not the original study. The sample includes approximately 1,700,000 distinct CDR3 sequences, with about 39% observed a single time. The ten largest make up about 21% of the sample.

This entry belongs to a study of blood T cells in healthy people across ages (dated by TCRdb to between 2014 and 2016). Looking at the study overall: Template switching captured roughly one uniquely barcoded TCR beta cDNA molecule per two T cells in model experiments. To track age-related changes in TCR beta repertoire diversity, the study relied on deep sequencing normalized with unique cDNA molecular identifiers. The donors were split into four age groups: young (average 16 years), middle-aged (39), aged (62) and long-lived (over 80). To avoid experimental bias, donors of different ages were spread randomly across the sequencing lanes. The study analyzed two additional independent replicas of 1 million unique cDNA reads from the same blood draw for two donors, one aged 18 to 29 and one aged 80 or older.

The study at large found these results: Because profiling used bulk unsorted PBMCs, naive and antigen-experienced compartments could not be compared conclusively. Because the CMV infection status of the donors was unknown, age-related changes in expanded clonotypes may potentially have been confounded. The percentage of naive T cells measured by flow cytometry correlated strongly with observed TCR beta diversity. Estimates of total diversity based on one million sequenced T cells were regarded as lower bounds and as underestimates. Observed TCR beta diversity per million T cells fell roughly linearly with age, and a significant reduction was already apparent by age roughly 40. Compared with the aged group, the long-lived group had more naive CD4+ T cells, fewer expanded clones and increased TCR diversity, suggesting age selection.

This sequence uses TRBV4-2 and TRBJ2-1; the junction holds 10 bases that match TRBD2. The receptor was derived from a human donor in good health. Material for sequencing was blood. The encoded CDR3 is CASNQEPLAGDNNEQFF. The base sequence is TGTGCCAGCAACCAAGAACCCCTAGCGGGGGACAACAATGAGCAGTTCTTC.